This entry lists 20 T cell receptor beta chains sequenced from one sample in a study of T-cell reconstitution after alpha-beta-depleted transplantation in children. TCRbeta library construction was performed incorporating unique molecular identifiers. From the PCR reads, TCRdb called clonotypes with MiXCR, one entry per CDR3 protein. Of almost 600,000 distinct CDR3 sequences detected, 25% to 30% appear once; the ten largest clones hold 36%. Here the sequenced sample was PBMCs, taken before TCRalphabeta/CD19-depleted stem cell transplant. Receptor source: a boy in the first two years of life with Wiskott-Aldrich syndrome, due to receive a stem cell transplant.

The chain is built from TRBV20-1 and TRBJ1-2; TRBD1 aligns across 7 bases. With 0 bases clipped from V and 2 bases from J, the junction kept 3 bases outside the gene matches. The CDR3 consists of 14 residues. Germline lookup yields CDR1 DFQATT and CDR2 SNEGSKA (reference sequence). The CDR3 nucleotides read TGCAGTGCTAGAGAGCCGGACAGGAACTATGGCTACACCTTC. Encoded protein: CSAREPDRNYGYTF.

The chain employs TRBV20-1 and TRBJ2-1, with D maybe TRBD2 (5 bases). The CDR3 covers 16 residues. CDR1 is DFQATT, CDR2 SNEGSKA, per germline (reference sequence). The V gene lost 2 bases and the J gene lost 2 bases, with 16 bases spanning the gap. DNA of the CDR3: TGCAGTGCTAGACTATCGAGCGGCCAAACCTACAATGAGCAGTTCTTC. Translation gives CSARLSSGQTYNEQFF.

The rearrangement links TRBV5-1 to TRBJ2-7; 11 bases map to TRBD1. From germline, CDR1 is SGHRS and CDR2 YFSETQ. The CDR3 totals 16 residues. With 0 bases clipped from V and 1 base from J, the junction kept 3 bases outside the gene matches. Written as DNA, the CDR3 is TGCGCCAGCAGCTTGGGGACAGGGGGCCCATCCTACGAGCAGTACTTC. This codes for CASSLGTGGPSYEQYF. The whole variable domain, remainder taken from reference TRBV5-1 and TRBJ2-7, is KAGVTQTPRYLIKTRGQQVTLSCSPISGHRSVSWYQQTPGQGLQFLFEYFSETQRNKGNFPGRFSGRQFSNSRSEMNVSTLELGDSALYLCASSLGTGGPSYEQYFGPGTRLTVT.

This sequence joins TRBV12-3 or TRBV12-4 and TRBJ1-3; D remains ambiguous. CDR3 length equals 15 residues. V gave up 6 bases and J gave up 2 bases, with 14 bases separating them. CDR3 in DNA: TGTGCCAGCAGCCATTCGGGGAGGACTGGAAACACCATATATTTT. Protein: CASSHSGRTGNTIYF.

This clonotype has just a few counts. This chain uses TRBV5-5 with TRBJ2-7, with TRBD2 matching over 10 bases. The CDR3 is 15 amino acids. The V and J ends lost 0 bases and 3 bases, in that order; junction bases with no gene match: 3. CDR1 and CDR2 from the germline V gene are SGHKS and YYEKEE (reference sequence). The CDR3 is CASSLVPSGGYEQYF. CDR3 in DNA: TGTGCCAGCAGCTTGGTACCTAGCGGGGGCTACGAGCAGTACTTC.

This clonotype came up once. The chain joins TRBV12-3 or TRBV12-4 to TRBJ2-1, with 7 bases matching TRBD1. Trimming removed 7 bases from V and 4 bases from J; junction bases left unmatched: 13. CDR3 length: 16 residues. The CDR3 coding sequence is TGTGCCAGCAAACCAATGACAGGGCCGGGGTACAATGAGCAGTTCTTC. Residues: CASKPMTGPGYNEQFF.

The gene calls are TRBV5-5 and TRBJ2-5, with D hard to call. The CDR3 is made up of 16 amino acids. Trimming pared 1 base from V and 4 bases from J, leaving 17 bases between. CDR1 is SGHKS and CDR2 is YYEKEE in the germline V gene (reference sequence). CDR3 nucleotides: TGTGCCAGCAGCTTGTTTTTCCTGGGGTGGGGAGAGACCCAGTACTTC. Protein product: CASSLFFLGWGETQYF.

This chain connects TRBV5-6 to TRBJ2-2; 8 bases line up with TRBD1. The V and J ends lost 3 bases and 3 bases, in that order; junction bases with no gene match: 10. Germline V gene lookup returns CDR1 SGHDT and CDR2 YYEEEE. The CDR3 length is 17 residues. CDR3 nucleotide sequence: TGTGCCAGCAGCTCGAACCTCGAGACAGGGGACACCGGGGAGCTGTTTTTT. Residues: CASSSNLETGDTGELFF.

By sample share, this clonotype is large. The V gene is TRBV5-1, the J gene TRBJ2-7; TRBD1 aligns across 12 bases. Germline assignment: CDR1 SGHRS and CDR2 YFSETQ. CDR3 length: 14 amino acids. V lost 4 bases and J lost 7; bases outside the gene matches: 6. CDR3 in DNA: TGCGCCAGCAGCGACCGGGACAGGGGGCTTGAGCAGTACTTC. Translated, it gives CASSDRDRGLEQYF.

The CDR3 reads CASSLTSGRSTGELFF. CDR3 sequence (DNA): TGTGCCAGCAGCCTGACTAGCGGGAGATCGACCGGGGAGCTGTTTTTT. This chain connects TRBV14 to TRBJ2-2; TRBD2 matches at 12 bases. The CDR3 sequence is 16 residues long. J lost 5 bases, V lost 4 bases, and 5 bases had no gene match. Germline CDR1 is SGHDN and CDR2 is FVKESK.

This clonotype was seen repeatedly, ten times or more. The chain is built from TRBV6-5 and TRBJ2-5; no firm D call. V was trimmed by 5 bases and J by 4 bases, leaving 8 bases between them. This CDR3 has 12 amino acids. Per germline, CDR1 MNHEY and CDR2 SVGAGI. CDR3 residues: CASSNPGETQYF. The DNA for the CDR3 is TGTGCCAGCAGTAACCCGGGAGAGACCCAGTACTTC.

This clonotype was observed a handful of times. The chain combines TRBV10-2 with TRBJ2-1; 7 nucleotides agree with TRBD1. This CDR3 has 14 residues. J lost 8 bases, V lost 3 bases, and 7 bases had no gene match. Germline V CDR1 and CDR2: WSHSY, SAAADI. CDR3 sequence (DNA): TGCGCCAGCAGTGACGCAGGGGGTTTAGATGAGCAGTTCTTC. It encodes CASSDAGGLDEQFF.

The rearrangement links TRBV5-6 to TRBJ2-1; D is unresolved. CDR1 and CDR2 (germline): SGHDT, YYEEEE. The germline V and J ends were trimmed by 5 bases and 1 base, with 7 bases remaining between them. The CDR3 has 13 residues. CDR3 sequence (DNA): TGTGCCAGCAGGGACGCTTCCTACAATGAGCAGTTCTTC. Its translation: CASRDASYNEQFF.

The chain links TRBV6-5 to TRBJ1-1; D may be TRBD1 (6 bases). CDR3 size: 11 residues. Germline V gene data show CDR1 as MNHEY and CDR2 as SVGAGI. V was pared by 8 bases and J by 10 bases, with 14 bases between. CDR3 loop: CASHTGQGAFF. CDR3 sequence (DNA): TGTGCCAGCCACACGGGACAAGGAGCTTTCTTT.

The chain uses TRBV7-3 and TRBJ2-3, with 14 bases fitting TRBD2. From germline, CDR1 is SGHTA and CDR2 FQGTGA. With 1 base clipped from V and 0 bases from J, the junction kept 9 bases outside the gene matches. The CDR3 extends over 20 amino acids. CDR3 residues: CASSLRGLAGEWGSTDTQYF. The CDR3 coding sequence is TGTGCCAGCAGCTTAAGGGGACTAGCGGGAGAGTGGGGGAGCACAGATACGCAGTATTTT.

This clonotype turned up a few times. The rearrangement joins TRBV7-6 to TRBJ2-7; 7 bases line up with TRBD2. This CDR3 is 15 amino acids long. Germline V gene sequence: CDR1 SGHVS, CDR2 FNYEAQ. V lost 5 bases and J lost 1; bases outside the gene matches: 8. CDR3 nucleotides: TGTGCCAGCAGCCCCGGGGCGGGAGCTTCCTACGAGCAGTACTTC. Its translation: CASSPGAGASYEQYF.

The chain recombines TRBV5-1 with TRBJ2-1; 15 nucleotides align to TRBD2. CDR1 is SGHRS and CDR2 is YFSETQ in the germline V gene. The length of the CDR3 is 19 residues. Losses at the gene ends were 2 bases for V and 4 bases for J; bases not matched to a gene: 10. CDR3 residues: CASSFSGLAGGAAYNEQFF. The CDR3 DNA reads as TGCGCCAGCAGCTTCTCGGGACTAGCGGGAGGTGCGGCTTACAATGAGCAGTTCTTC.

This clonotype was recorded a few times. The chain employs TRBV10-3 and TRBJ2-1; the D call may be TRBD1 or TRBD2 (5 bases each). V was clipped by 8 bases and J by 7 bases, with 12 bases between them. This CDR3 has 12 amino acids. CDR1 is ENHRY and CDR2 is SYGVKD in the germline V gene. CDR3 coding DNA: TGTGCCATCGCAGGGAGAGGGAATGAGCAGTTCTTC. Translated, it gives CAIAGRGNEQFF.

This rearrangement joins TRBV29-1 to TRBJ1-1, with a weak D call TRBD1 (5 bases). This CDR3 contains 13 residues. Trimming stripped 3 bases from V and 1 base from J, with 9 bases between. Germline CDR1 SQVTM, CDR2 ANQGSEA. CDR3 loop: CSVDGGGNTEAFF. Here the CDR3 DNA reads TGCAGCGTTGACGGGGGGGGGAACACTGAAGCTTTCTTT. Full variable domain (missing parts from reference TRBV29-1 and TRBJ1-1): SAVISQKPSRDICQRGTSLTIQCQVDSQVTMMFWYRQQPGQSLTLIATANQGSEATYESGFVIDKFPISRPNLTFSTLTVSNMSPEDSSIYLCSVDGGGNTEAFFGQGTRLTVV.

The chain is built from TRBV12-3 or TRBV12-4 and TRBJ2-2; TRBD1 aligns across 9 bases. The CDR3 runs 17 residues. V shed 3 bases, J shed 3 bases, and the junction held 8 bases outside the gene matches. The DNA of the CDR3 is TGTGCCAGCAGTTTCGGGACAGGGTATAGGGACACCGGGGAGCTGTTTTTT. It is translated as CASSFGTGYRDTGELFF.